This entry features one T cell receptor delta chain sequence. What it recognizes is unknown. TCRdb assigns this DNA the protein of a much larger clone, which departs from its translation at residue 10; this likely reflects a read error, and the protein shown comes from translating the DNA. TCRdb reanalysed the RT-PCR reads with CATT. This table has several hundred delta-chain clones, about 50% appearing once. This record belongs to a study of gammadelta T cells in human blood. Study findings and constraints: Microbial exposure reportedly appeared to drive polyclonal expansion of innate gamma-delta T cells right after birth.

The germline CDR1 and CDR2 sequences are GEAIGNYY and EKD. The CDR3 loop spans 17 amino acids. The V and J ends lost 3 bases and 8 bases, in that order; junction bases with no gene match: 16. The rearrangement uses TRDV2 and TRDJ1; TRDD3 matches at 11 bases. Sequences were obtained from Vgamma9Vdelta2 gamma-delta T cells from infant blood. This TCR derives from a human donor. The CDR3 is CACDPVLGDKPRGKLIF. CDR3 in DNA: TGTGCCTGTGACCCCGTACTGGGGGATAAACCCCGGGGGAAACTCATCTTT.